This passage covers 10 T cell receptor beta chains from one sample sequenced in a study of Graves' ophthalmopathy and Graves' hyperthyroidism. Scientists amplified the TCR beta CDR3 regions from RNA transcripts. First-round RT-PCR employed HTBI primers, with a second-round multiplex PCR after it. MiXCR, run by TCRdb on the multiplex PCR reads, gives a single entry per CDR3 protein. Of under 800,000 distinct CDR3 sequences listed, around a fifth are singletons. Input material: peripheral blood. The source is a woman in her late teens or twenties with stable Graves' hyperthyroidism. Some clones in this sample may be carry-over from other donors' samples.

This clonotype has a count of ten or more. The V gene is TRBV15, the J gene TRBJ1-1, with D perhaps matching TRBD1 (5 bases). Trimming stripped 5 bases from V and 2 bases from J, with 6 bases between. The germline CDR1 and CDR2 sequences are LNHNV and YYDKDF (reference sequence). The CDR3 has 12 residues. CDR3 residues: CATSWDNTEAFF. CDR3 in DNA: TGTGCCACCAGCTGGGACAACACTGAAGCTTTCTTT.

This sequence joins TRBV20-1 and TRBJ1-1, with D unclear. Germline V gene data show CDR1 as DFQATT and CDR2 as SNEGSKA (reference sequence). Trimming pared 2 bases from V and 1 base from J, leaving 8 bases between. The CDR3 is 13 residues long. CDR3 in amino acids: CSARNLGNTEAFF. The CDR3 DNA sequence: TGCAGTGCTAGAAATTTGGGGAACACTGAAGCTTTCTTT.

The chain combines TRBV6-1 with TRBJ2-5; 12 bases match TRBD2. V lost 5 bases, J lost 6 bases, and 10 bases stayed unmatched. Germline lookup yields CDR1 MNHNS and CDR2 SASEGT. The CDR3 extends over 16 amino acids. The CDR3 DNA reads as TGTGCCAGCAGTCCCGTCGGACTAGCGGGGAGAAAGACCCAGTACTTC. This translates into CASSPVGLAGRKTQYF.

The chain is built from TRBV7-2 and TRBJ1-5, with 10 bases fitting TRBD1. From germline, CDR1 is SGHTA and CDR2 FQGNSA. J was trimmed by 9 bases and V by 5 bases; bases with no gene match: 10. This CDR3 is 15 amino acids long. CDR3 residues: CASSATGGSLGPQHF. CDR3 bases: TGTGCCAGCAGCGCGACAGGGGGCTCTCTGGGGCCCCAGCATTTT.

This clonotype was observed at least ten times. The chain is built from TRBV29-1 and TRBJ2-2, with 10 bases matching TRBD1. This CDR3 comprises 13 residues. The germline V gene has CDR1 SQVTM and CDR2 ANQGSEA. With 8 bases clipped from V and 3 bases from J, the junction kept 3 bases outside the gene matches. The DNA for the CDR3 is TGCAGCTTTGGACAGGGGGACACCGGGGAGCTGTTTTTT. Translating it yields CSFGQGDTGELFF.

This clonotype was counted ten times or more. This rearrangement joins TRBV20-1 to TRBJ2-7; 10 bases agree with TRBD1. This CDR3 spans 12 amino acids. Germline CDR1 and CDR2: DFQATT and SNEGSKA (reference sequence). The V and J ends lost 6 bases and 4 bases, in that order; junction bases with no gene match: 3. This CDR3 is CSATGQGYEQYF. The CDR3 DNA reads TGCAGTGCCACGGGACAGGGGTACGAGCAGTACTTC.

Ten or more counts support this clonotype. The V and J genes are TRBV20-1 and TRBJ1-5; 7 positions match TRBD1. The CDR3 loop spans 14 amino acids. Trimming at V came to 0 bases and at J to 7 bases, leaving 6 bases not matched to a gene. Germline assignment: CDR1 DFQATT and CDR2 SNEGSKA (reference sequence). CDR3 sequence: CSAREGVQGQPQHF. CDR3 in DNA: TGCAGTGCTAGAGAGGGCGTACAGGGGCAGCCCCAGCATTTT.

This clonotype was picked up many times. The rearrangement joins TRBV6-1 to TRBJ2-7; 9 bases are shared with TRBD2. The CDR3 sequence is 16 residues long. The V gene end was trimmed by 5 bases and the J gene end by 0 bases; junction bases not matched to a gene: 8. CDR1 and CDR2 from the germline V gene are MNHNS and SASEGT. The CDR3 is CASSPELAGSSYEQYF. Here the CDR3 DNA reads TGTGCCAGCAGTCCGGAACTAGCGGGTAGCTCCTACGAGCAGTACTTC.

The chain uses TRBV28 and TRBJ1-1; the D is unclear. Trimming shortened V by 6 bases and J by 0 bases, and 11 bases separated the two germline ends. CDR3 length equals 14 residues. Germline lookup yields CDR1 MDHEN and CDR2 SYDVKM. CDR3 in amino acids: CASRVGYLNTEAFF. DNA for the CDR3: TGTGCCAGCAGGGTGGGGTACCTGAACACTGAAGCTTTCTTT. The complete variable domain, with remaining parts taken from reference TRBV28 and TRBJ1-1, reads DVKVTQSSRYLVKRTGEKVFLECVQDMDHENMFWYRQDPGLGLRLIYFSYDVKMKEKGDIPEGYSVSREKKERFSLILESASTNQTSMYLCASRVGYLNTEAFFGQGTRLTVV.

The V call is TRBV5-1, the J call TRBJ1-1; no definite D call. The germline V gene has CDR1 SGHRS and CDR2 YFSETQ. V lost 4 bases, J lost 1 base, and 17 bases lay in between. The CDR3 is made up of 16 amino acids. CDR3 in amino acids: CASSLNPRGGNTEAFF. As DNA, the CDR3 is TGCGCCAGCAGCCTAAACCCCCGTGGAGGGAACACTGAAGCTTTCTTT.